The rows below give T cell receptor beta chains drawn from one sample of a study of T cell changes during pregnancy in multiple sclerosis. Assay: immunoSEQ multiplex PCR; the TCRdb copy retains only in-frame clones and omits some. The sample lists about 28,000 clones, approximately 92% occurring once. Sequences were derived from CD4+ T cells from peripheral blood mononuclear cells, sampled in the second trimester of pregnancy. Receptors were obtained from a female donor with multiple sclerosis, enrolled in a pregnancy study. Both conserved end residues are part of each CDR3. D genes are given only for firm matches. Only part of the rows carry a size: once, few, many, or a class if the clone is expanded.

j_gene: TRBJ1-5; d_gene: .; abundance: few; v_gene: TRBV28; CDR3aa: CASSQYHQPQHF; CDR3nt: TGTGCCAGCAGCCAGTATCATCAGCCCCAGCATTTT
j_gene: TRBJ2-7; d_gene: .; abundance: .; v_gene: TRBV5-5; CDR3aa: CASSLAGVNQYEQYF; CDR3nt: TGTGCCAGCAGCTTGGCAGGGGTGAACCAGTACGAGCAGTACTTC
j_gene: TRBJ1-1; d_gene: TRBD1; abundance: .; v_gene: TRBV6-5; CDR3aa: CASSPRTGADTEAFF; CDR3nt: TGTGCCAGCAGTCCCCGGACAGGGGCGGACACTGAAGCTTTCTTT
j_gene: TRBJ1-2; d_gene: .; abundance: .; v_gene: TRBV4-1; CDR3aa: CASSPATQYGYTF; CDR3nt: TGCGCCAGCAGCCCAGCGACGCAATATGGCTACACCTTC
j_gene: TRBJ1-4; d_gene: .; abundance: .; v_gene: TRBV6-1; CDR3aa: CASTQGTGFNEKLFF; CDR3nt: TGTGCCAGCACCCAGGGTACCGGGTTTAATGAAAAACTGTTTTTT
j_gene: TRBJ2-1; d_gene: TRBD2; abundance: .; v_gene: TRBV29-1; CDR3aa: CSGGTSVSSYNEQFF; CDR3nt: TGCAGCGGAGGAACTAGCGTAAGCTCCTACAATGAGCAGTTCTTC
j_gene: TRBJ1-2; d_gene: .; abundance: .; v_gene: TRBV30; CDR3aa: CAWSQQGRGGYTF; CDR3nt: TGTGCCTGGAGTCAACAGGGACGGGGAGGCTACACCTTC
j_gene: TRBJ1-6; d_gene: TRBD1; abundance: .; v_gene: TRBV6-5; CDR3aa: CASSYSSGTANSPLHF; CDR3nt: TGTGCCAGCAGTTACTCCTCCGGGACAGCTAATTCACCCCTCCACTTT
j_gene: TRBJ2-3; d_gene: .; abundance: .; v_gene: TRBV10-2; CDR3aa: CASPPESGGKTDTQYF; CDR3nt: TGCGCCAGCCCCCCCGAGAGTGGGGGGAAAACAGATACGCAGTATTTT
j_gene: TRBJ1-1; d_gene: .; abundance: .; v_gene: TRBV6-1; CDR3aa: CASRVADLRTEAFF; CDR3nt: TGTGCCAGCAGGGTGGCGGATCTACGGACTGAAGCTTTCTTT
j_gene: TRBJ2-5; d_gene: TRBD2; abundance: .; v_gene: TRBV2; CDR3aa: CARRPSGQETQYF; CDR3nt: TGTGCCAGGAGGCCTAGCGGCCAAGAGACCCAGTACTTC
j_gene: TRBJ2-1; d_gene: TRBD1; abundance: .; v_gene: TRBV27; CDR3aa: CASSSWTGPNEQFF; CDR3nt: TGTGCCAGCAGTTCCTGGACAGGGCCTAATGAGCAGTTCTTC
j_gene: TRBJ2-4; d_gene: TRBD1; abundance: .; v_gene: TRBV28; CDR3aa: CASSLPQGAKNIQYF; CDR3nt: TGTGCCAGCAGTTTACCACAGGGGGCCAAAAACATTCAGTACTTC
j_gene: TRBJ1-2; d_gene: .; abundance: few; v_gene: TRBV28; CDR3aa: CASSLYRRGYTF; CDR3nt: TGTGCCAGCAGTTTATACCGGAGAGGCTACACCTTC
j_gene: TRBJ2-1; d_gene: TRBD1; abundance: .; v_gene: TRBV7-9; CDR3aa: CASSFLGGGYNEQFF; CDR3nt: TGTGCCAGCAGCTTTCTAGGGGGCGGTTACAATGAGCAGTTCTTC
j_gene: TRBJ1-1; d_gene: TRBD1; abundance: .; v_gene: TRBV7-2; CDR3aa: CASNNRGRGTEAFF; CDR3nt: TGTGCCAGCAACAACAGGGGGCGCGGAACTGAAGCTTTCTTT
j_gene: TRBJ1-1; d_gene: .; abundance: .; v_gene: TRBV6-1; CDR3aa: CASSENRVGEAFF; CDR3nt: TGTGCCAGCAGTGAAAACAGGGTCGGTGAAGCTTTCTTT
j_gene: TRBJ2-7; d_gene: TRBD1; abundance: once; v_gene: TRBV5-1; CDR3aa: CASSLTTGGYEQYF; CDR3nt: TGCGCCAGCAGCTTAACGACAGGGGGTTACGAGCAGTACTTC
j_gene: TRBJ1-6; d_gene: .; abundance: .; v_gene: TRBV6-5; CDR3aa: CASSYSGVQGLGPLHF; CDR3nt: TGTGCCAGCAGTTACTCAGGCGTCCAGGGCCTGGGCCCCCTCCACTTT
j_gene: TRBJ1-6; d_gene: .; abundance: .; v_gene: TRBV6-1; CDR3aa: CASVQVRPSSPLHF; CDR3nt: TGTGCCAGCGTCCAAGTCAGGCCGAGTTCACCCCTCCACTTT
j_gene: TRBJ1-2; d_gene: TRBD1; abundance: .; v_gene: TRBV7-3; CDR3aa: CASSSSGTGVYTF; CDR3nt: TGTGCCAGCAGCTCATCCGGGACAGGAGTTTACACCTTC
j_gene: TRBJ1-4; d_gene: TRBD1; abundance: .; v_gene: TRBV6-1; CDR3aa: CASSALGTALEKLFF; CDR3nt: TGTGCCAGCAGTGCCTTAGGGACAGCCCTTGAAAAACTGTTTTTT
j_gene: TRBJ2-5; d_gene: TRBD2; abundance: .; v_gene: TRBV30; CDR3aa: CAWSFTSAGQRAQYF; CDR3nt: TGTGCCTGGAGTTTTACTAGCGCTGGGCAGAGGGCCCAGTACTTC
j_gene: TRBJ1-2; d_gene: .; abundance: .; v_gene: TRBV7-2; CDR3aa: CASSPAGPTNYGYTF; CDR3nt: TGTGCCAGCAGTCCTGCAGGCCCAACTAACTATGGCTACACCTTC
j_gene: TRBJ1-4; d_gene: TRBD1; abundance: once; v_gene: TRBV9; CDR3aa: CASSPTPGQRNEKLFF; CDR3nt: TGTGCCAGCAGCCCTACTCCGGGACAGAGGAATGAAAAACTGTTTTTT
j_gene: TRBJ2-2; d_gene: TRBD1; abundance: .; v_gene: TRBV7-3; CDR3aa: CASSFQQGWNTGELFF; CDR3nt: TGTGCCAGCAGCTTTCAACAGGGGTGGAACACCGGGGAGCTGTTTTTT
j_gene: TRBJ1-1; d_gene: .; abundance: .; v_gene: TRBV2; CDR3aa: CASSVTYLNTEAFF; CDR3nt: TGTGCCAGCAGTGTAACTTATTTGAACACTGAAGCTTTCTTT
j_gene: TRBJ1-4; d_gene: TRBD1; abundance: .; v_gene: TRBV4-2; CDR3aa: CASSQDRTGDFATNEKLFF; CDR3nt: TGTGCCAGCAGCCAAGATAGGACAGGGGACTTTGCAACTAATGAAAAACTGTTTTTT